A single sample gave rise to the 2 T cell receptor beta chains below, sequenced in a study of early T cells in non-severe SARS-CoV-2 infection. From the 5' RACE reads, TCRdb called clonotypes with MiXCR, one entry per CDR3 protein. Of 70,000 to 80,000 distinct CDR3 sequences in the sample, 9.5% to 15% were seen once. The sequencing used whole blood, collected at baseline. These receptors were collected from an adult who was a healthcare worker with PCR-confirmed SARS-CoV-2 infection or an uninfected control (not recorded which).

This clonotype appeared a few times. The junction differs from germline at one of its ends, possibly a read error. V gene TRBV28 combines with J gene TRBJ2-5, with TRBD1 matching 7 bases. The CDR3 runs to 13 residues. Germline loops: CDR1 MDHEN, CDR2 SYDVKM. This chain's CDR3 is CASSPPVLGQLIF. CDR3 bases: TGTGCCAGCAGTCCCCCGGTGTTGGGACAGCTAATCTTC.

This clonotype appeared many times. This chain's CDR3 is CASNGADPSSYNEQFF. The CDR3 DNA reads as TGTGCCAGCAACGGGGCGGACCCTAGCTCCTACAATGAGCAGTTCTTC. The rearrangement joins TRBV28 to TRBJ2-1; D may match TRBD1 or TRBD2 (5 bases each). Trimming stripped 7 bases from V and 0 bases from J, with 16 bases between. CDR3 length: 16 amino acids. Germline V lookup: CDR1 MDHEN, CDR2 SYDVKM.